This T cell receptor (beta chain) appears in the sequencing data of a study of T cells in Graves' hyperthyroidism and ophthalmopathy. Newly diagnosed hyperthyroidism patients aged 18 to 65 years had disease lasting under 2 months. It was uncontrolled infection, other autoimmune disease, pregnancy or lactation that excluded patients. Germline V gene sequence: CDR1 SGHVS, CDR2 FNYEAQ. The ends were cut back, 5 bases at V and 5 bases at J, with 20 bases in the middle. This CDR3 region has 16 residues. Researchers took RNA transcripts and amplified the TCR beta CDR3 regions from them. RT-PCR in the first round (using the HTBI primer set) targeted the TCR CDR3. TCRdb re-analysed the multiplex PCR reads in MiXCR, keeping a single row per CDR3 protein. The data contain 600,000 to 750,000 distinct CDR3 sequences, roughly 17% of them singletons. Study findings and constraints: Through a model of 13 V-J features, ophthalmopathy was separated from stable hyperthyroidism. Onset of ophthalmopathy came a median 6.5 months after the model predicted it.

This clonotype occurred many times. Antigen: not known. The rearrangement links TRBV7-6 to TRBJ2-3; possibly TRBD2 for D (6 bases). The clonotype originates from a man in his fifties with Graves' hyperthyroidism. Sequenced input: blood. CDR3 nucleotides: TGTGCCAGCAGCACAAGGGGTTACGCGGGAATAGATACGCAGTATTTT. Protein product: CASSTRGYAGIDTQYF.